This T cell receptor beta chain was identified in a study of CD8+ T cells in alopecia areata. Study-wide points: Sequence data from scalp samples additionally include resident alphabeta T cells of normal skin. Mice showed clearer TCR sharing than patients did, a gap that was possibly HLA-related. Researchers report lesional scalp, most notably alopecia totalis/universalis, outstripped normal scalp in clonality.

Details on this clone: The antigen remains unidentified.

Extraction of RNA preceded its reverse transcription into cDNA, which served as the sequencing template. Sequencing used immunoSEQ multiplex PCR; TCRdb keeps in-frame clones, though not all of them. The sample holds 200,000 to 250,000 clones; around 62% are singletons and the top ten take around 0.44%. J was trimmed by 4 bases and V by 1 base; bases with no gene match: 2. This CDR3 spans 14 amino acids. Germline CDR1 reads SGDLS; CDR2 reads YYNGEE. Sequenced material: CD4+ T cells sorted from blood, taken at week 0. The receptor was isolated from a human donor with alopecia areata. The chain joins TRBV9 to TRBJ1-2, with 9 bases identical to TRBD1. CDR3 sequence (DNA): TGTGCCAGCAGCGTATCGGGACAGGGCTATGGCTACACCTTC. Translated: CASSVSGQGYGYTF.